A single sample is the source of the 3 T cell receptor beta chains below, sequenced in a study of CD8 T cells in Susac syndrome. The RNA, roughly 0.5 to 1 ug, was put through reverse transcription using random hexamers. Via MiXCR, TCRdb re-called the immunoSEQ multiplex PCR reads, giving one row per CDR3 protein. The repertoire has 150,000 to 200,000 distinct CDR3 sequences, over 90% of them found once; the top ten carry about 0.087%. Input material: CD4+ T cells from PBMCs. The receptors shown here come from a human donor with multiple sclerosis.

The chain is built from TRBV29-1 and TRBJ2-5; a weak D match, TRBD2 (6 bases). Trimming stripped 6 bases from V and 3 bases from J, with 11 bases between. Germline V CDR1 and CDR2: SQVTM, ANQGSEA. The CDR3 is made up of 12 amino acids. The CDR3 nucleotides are TGCAGCGTCCCTCAGCGGGAAGAGACCCAGTACTTC. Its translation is CSVPQREETQYF.

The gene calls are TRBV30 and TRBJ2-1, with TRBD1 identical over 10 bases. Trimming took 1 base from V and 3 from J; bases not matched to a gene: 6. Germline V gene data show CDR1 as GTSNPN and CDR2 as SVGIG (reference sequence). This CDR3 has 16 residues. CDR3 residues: CAWSAPGQGGYNEQFF. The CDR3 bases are TGTGCCTGGAGTGCGCCCGGACAGGGGGGCTACAATGAGCAGTTCTTC.

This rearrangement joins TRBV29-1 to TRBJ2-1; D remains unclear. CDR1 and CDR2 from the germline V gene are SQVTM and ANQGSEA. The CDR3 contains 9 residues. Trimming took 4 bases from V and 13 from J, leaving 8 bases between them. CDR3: CSVGWAQFF. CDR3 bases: TGCAGCGTTGGGTGGGCTCAGTTCTTC.